Detailed here is one TCR beta chain. This sample is drawn from a study of blood T cell repertoires in COVID-19. In the study overall: The analysed material was cDNA or gDNA that came from T cells, B-cell-depleted T cells, or PBMCs.

Authors' analysis steps: Estimation of nucleated cell counts was performed using reference gene primer amplification. Using immunoSEQ multiplex PCR, the repertoire was profiled, and TCRdb retains in-frame clones only, with some absent. That table supplies the V and J calls and clone size; D and trimming were determined from the DNA. Of some 50,000 clones listed, about 85% are singletons. V lost 2 bases and J lost 0; bases outside the gene matches: 8. Per the germline V gene, CDR1 is SGHTA and CDR2 is FQGNSA. The CDR3 covers 18 residues. The sample consisted of peripheral blood. The chain recombines TRBV7-2 with TRBJ2-2, with 8 positions matching TRBD2. This clonotype originated in a man aged 35 to 55 with active COVID-19. The DNA for the CDR3 is TGTGCCAGCAGCTTAATTTTAGGGGGACTAGCGAACACCGGGGAGCTGTTTTTT. Protein sequence: CASSLILGGLANTGELFF. Full variable domain (remainder filled in from reference TRBV7-2 and TRBJ2-2): GAGVSQSPSNKVTEKGKDVELRCDPISGHTALYWYRQSLGQGLEFLIYFQGNSAPDKSGLPSDRFSAERTGGSVSTLTIQRTQQEDSAVYLCASSLILGGLANTGELFFGEGSRLTVL.